This T cell receptor beta chain was recorded in a study of blood T cell repertoires in COVID-19. For the study at large: Samples representing acute and convalescent COVID-19 were sourced from the United States, Italy and Spain.

Original data processing: Reference gene primer amplification gave estimated nucleated cell counts. Measured with immunoSEQ multiplex PCR; TCRdb has only the in-frame clones, and not every one. The V and J calls and clone size are taken from that table; D and trimming were inferred from the DNA. The sample includes 250,000 to 350,000 clones, around 89% of them seen just once. Everyone who took part was about 18 to 90 years old, and they came from over 20 US areas. What the recovered Cohort 3 donors had was two negative PCRs, clearance, or symptom resolution. Germline CDR1 is MGHDK and CDR2 is SYGVNS. This CDR3 contains 15 residues. V shed 5 bases and J 4 bases; nucleotides not matched to a gene: 9.

What was sequenced was PBMCs or T cells enriched from blood (not recorded which). This rearrangement joins TRBV25-1 to TRBJ2-7; 9 bases map to TRBD1. This clonotype was obtained from a woman aged 45 to 65 who had recovered from COVID-19. CDR3 sequence: CASSSGTGSKYEQYF. CDR3 sequence (DNA): TGTGCCAGCAGTTCGGGGACAGGGTCAAAGTACGAGCAGTACTTC.